This T cell receptor beta chain was sequenced in a study of PD-L1 blockade in urothelial cancer. The V gene end was trimmed by 0 bases and the J gene end by 4 bases; junction bases not matched to a gene: 7. The germline CDR1 and CDR2 sequences are SGHRS and YFSETQ. The CDR3 totals 16 residues. The time point denotes: pretreatment peripheral blood. The repertoire was sequenced with immunoSEQ multiplex PCR; TCRdb's copy has only in-frame clones and lacks some. The table includes tens of thousands of clones, roughly 84% detected once. Source: PBMCs, taken around atezolizumab (anti-PD-L1) treatment. The chain joins TRBV5-1 to TRBJ1-3; 7 bases map to TRBD1. The receptor was isolated from a woman between 65 and 79 years old with urothelial cancer. The CDR3: CASSLGEGQVGNTIYF. CDR3 bases: TGCGCCAGCAGCTTGGGAGAAGGACAGGTGGGAAACACCATATATTTT.